This T cell receptor (beta chain) was sequenced in a study of blood T cell repertoires in COVID-19. Original processing methods: Estimation of nucleated cell counts relied on the amplification of reference gene primers. Generated by immunoSEQ multiplex PCR, the TCRdb table keeps only in-frame clones and is missing some. That table furnishes V, J and clone size, whereas the DNA furnished D and trimming. Of approximately 170,000 clones detected, around four fifths appear once; the ten largest clones hold roughly 8.6%. Study members were between 18 and 89 years old and lived in 20 to 30 US regions. Participants had their cohort set by participant-reported clinical history. The germline CDR1 and CDR2 sequences are MDHEN and SYDVKM. V was clipped by 10 bases and J by 0 bases, with 16 bases between them. This CDR3 contains 15 residues.

Sequencing was performed on PBMCs or T cells enriched from blood (not recorded which). This chain links TRBV28 with TRBJ1-3, with a possible D match to TRBD1 (6 bases). The receptor was isolated from a woman aged 45-65 years who had recovered from COVID-19. Here the CDR3 DNA reads TGTGCCACACGGTTAGGGGGAAACTCTGGAAACACCATATATTTT. Protein sequence: CATRLGGNSGNTIYF.